What follows are 18 T cell receptor beta chains derived from one specimen sequenced in a study of tumor and adjacent non-tumor tissue in lung cancer. A modified ARM-PCR protocol with three rounds of nested PCR amplified TCRbeta. TCRdb itself ran the multiplex PCR reads through MiXCR, one entry per CDR3 protein. The top ten clones hold roughly 15% of a sample with approximately 79,000 distinct CDR3 sequences, 61% of them seen once. The template was RNA from unsorted bulk tissue. Sequencing was done on a sample of lung tumor tissue. These receptors originate from a man aged 65 to 79 with non-small cell lung cancer.

A remark on this clonotype: The junction and the germline gene differ at one end; a read error may be behind it. The chain links TRBV6-6 to TRBJ1-4, with D unclear. Germline V lookup: CDR1 MNHNY, CDR2 SVGAGI (reference sequence). The CDR3 is 14 residues long. The CDR3 region has the DNA TGTGCCAGCAGTTACGTCGGAGGTGGGGAAAAACTGTTTTTC. Protein sequence: CASSYVGGGEKLFF.

For this clonotype: This may be a read error, as it is one base from a much larger clone. The CDR3 coding sequence is TGTGCCAGCAGGACGGGGAGAGGATTCGCAAAACTGTTTTTT. Its translation is CASRTGRGFAKLFF. The chain couples TRBV2 to TRBJ1-4; D not resolved. The ends were cut back, 6 bases at V and 10 bases at J, with 18 bases in the middle. Germline CDR1 SNHLY, CDR2 FYNNEI. CDR3 length: 14 amino acids.

This clonotype was observed many times. The genes are TRBV6-1 and TRBJ2-1; D is uncertain. The CDR3 runs to 12 residues. V gave up 6 bases and J gave up 5 bases, with 8 bases separating them. CDR1 MNHNS and CDR2 SASEGT come from the germline V gene. As DNA, the CDR3 is TGTGCCAGCAGCCCCCTTAACAATGAGCAGTTCTTC. This encodes CASSPLNNEQFF.

The rearrangement joins TRBV20-1 to TRBJ2-1; 12 bases match TRBD2. The trim removed 1 base at V and 5 bases at J, leaving 6 bases unmatched. The CDR3 consists of 16 residues. Germline V gene data show CDR1 as DFQATT and CDR2 as SNEGSKA (reference sequence). CDR3 protein: CSARATSGRNHNEQFF. In nucleotides, the CDR3 is TGCAGTGCTAGAGCCACTAGCGGGAGGAACCACAATGAGCAGTTCTTC.

This clonotype was recorded many times. J is TRBJ2-5 and V is TRBV5-1; D tentatively fits TRBD1 or TRBD2 (5 bases each). The CDR3 totals 13 residues. Germline V lookup: CDR1 SGHRS, CDR2 YFSETQ. V dropped 1 base and J dropped 6 bases, with 10 bases sitting between them. The CDR3 DNA is TGCGCCAGCAGCTTGTTGGGGGATCAGACCCAGTACTTC. Protein product: CASSLLGDQTQYF. The full variable domain, its missing parts supplied by reference TRBV5-1 and TRBJ2-5, is KAGVTQTPRYLIKTRGQQVTLSCSPISGHRSVSWYQQTPGQGLQFLFEYFSETQRNKGNFPGRFSGRQFSNSRSEMNVSTLELGDSALYLCASSLLGDQTQYFGPGTRLLVL.

This clonotype was recorded many times. The gene calls are TRBV6-6 and TRBJ2-5, with D perhaps matching TRBD1 (6 bases). Germline-derived CDR1 and CDR2 are MNHNY and SVGAGI (reference sequence). The CDR3 is 16 amino acids. V was pared by 6 bases and J by 5 bases, with 22 bases between. The CDR3 nucleotides read TGTGCCAGCAGCAACCGAAGCAGGGGCCGGAGGGAGACCCAGTACTTC. Protein product: CASSNRSRGRRETQYF.

As for this clonotype: This clone may be a read error of a much larger clone one base away. The chain recombines TRBV29-1 with TRBJ1-1; 9 bases line up with TRBD1. The CDR3 runs 14 residues. V shed 5 bases, J shed 1 base, and the junction held 5 bases outside the gene matches. Germline V gives CDR1 SQVTM, CDR2 ANQGSEA. CDR3 residues: CSVITGGSNTEAFF. The DNA of the CDR3 is TGCAGCGTTATTACAGGGGGCTCGAACACTGAAGCTTTCTTT.

This clonotype was observed a handful of times. Here the CDR3 omits its conserved ending phenylalanine or tryptophan, so a read error is the likely source. J is TRBJ2-2 and V is TRBV12-3 or TRBV12-4; D remains unclear. This CDR3 region has 16 residues. In DNA form, the CDR3 reads TGTGCCAGCAGTTTCGGCCGCCAAACGAAGACCGGGGAGCTGTTTCTT. Translation: CASSFGRQTKTGELFL.

A word on this clonotype: The CDR3 does not close with the conserved phenylalanine or tryptophan, likely indicating a read error. The rearrangement uses TRBV11-2 and TRBJ2-3; possibly TRBD2 for D (5 bases). The germline CDR1 and CDR2 sequences are SGHAT and FQNNGV. CDR3 length equals 19 residues. Trimming cost V 5 bases and J 2 bases, with 26 bases left between them. The CDR3 region has the DNA TGTGCCAGCAGCCCTGAAAGCCGTAAAGGACTCCGAGCCACAGATACGCAGTATTAT. Translation gives CASSPESRKGLRATDTQYY.

The chain uses TRBV6-6 and TRBJ1-4, with no clear D. The germline gives CDR1 MNHNY, CDR2 SVGAGI (reference sequence). The V end was cut by 8 bases, the J end by 2 bases, with 12 bases between. The CDR3 runs 14 residues. CDR3 coding DNA: TGTGCCAGCGGTTTGGGAGGCACTAATGAAAAACTGTTTTTT. This encodes CASGLGGTNEKLFF.

A word on this clonotype: The missing conserved phenylalanine or tryptophan at the end of this CDR3 makes a read error likely. This rearrangement joins TRBV5-6 to TRBJ1-2; 9 bases match TRBD1. CDR1 is SGHDT and CDR2 is YYEEEE in the germline V gene. The CDR3 spans 14 residues. This chain's CDR3 is CASSFRTGADGYTL. Here the CDR3 DNA reads TGTGCAAGCAGCTTCCGGACAGGGGCGGATGGCTACACCTTA.

This clonotype showed up just a few times. CDR3: CASSSSRLGLTDTQYF. DNA of the CDR3: TGTGCCAGCAGCTCATCCAGGTTGGGGTTGACAGATACGCAGTATTTT. The chain links TRBV6-5 to TRBJ2-3, with unresolved D. The CDR3 totals 16 residues. The germline V and J ends were trimmed by 6 bases and 3 bases, with 19 bases remaining between them. Germline lookup yields CDR1 MNHEY and CDR2 SVGAGI.

This clonotype is classed as large. This rearrangement joins TRBV11-2 to TRBJ1-2; 8 bases are a match to TRBD1. This CDR3 contains 14 residues. The J segment lost 4 bases and the V segment lost 5 bases, leaving 6 bases of the junction unmatched. The germline gives CDR1 SGHAT, CDR2 FQNNGV. The CDR3 coding sequence is TGTGCCAGCAGCCTGACAGGGGCGGGCTATGGCTACACCTTC. Amino acid sequence: CASSLTGAGYGYTF.

V gene TRBV28 combines with J gene TRBJ2-7, with D possibly matching TRBD1 (6 bases). The CDR3 covers 14 residues. The V end was cut by 9 bases, the J end by 4 bases, with 19 bases between. CDR1 and CDR2 from the germline V gene are MDHEN and SYDVKM. The DNA for the CDR3 is TGTGCCAGTAGAACTTCAGGGGTACTATACGAGCAGTACGTC. It specifies CASRTSGVLYEQYV.

A note on this clonotype: This sequence may be a read error, since a much larger clone differs from it by one base. The chain joins TRBV30 to TRBJ2-7, with 7 nucleotides matching TRBD1. The CDR3 length is 13 residues. Germline CDR1 and CDR2: GTSNPN and SVGIG (reference sequence). Trimming at V came to 5 bases and at J to 2 bases, leaving 6 bases not matched to a gene. In nucleotides, the CDR3 is TGTGCCTGGTCGTGGACAGGAGCCTACGAGCAGTACTTC. It is translated as CAWSWTGAYEQYF.

The chain carries TRBV12-3 or TRBV12-4 and TRBJ2-1, with D perhaps matching TRBD1 (5 bases). This CDR3 is built from 10 residues. The germline V and J ends were trimmed by 6 bases and 15 bases, with 12 bases remaining between them. The CDR3 loop is CASRQGVLFF. As DNA, the CDR3 is TGTGCCAGCAGGCAAGGGGTACTGTTCTTC.

Worth noting for this clonotype: This may come from a read error, since a much larger clone is one base off. This sequence joins TRBV5-4 and TRBJ2-1; D is unclear. Germline V gene sequence: CDR1 SGHNT, CDR2 YYREEE (reference sequence). Between the trimmed V and J ends, which lost 1 base and 7 bases, there was a span of 15 bases. The CDR3 totals 15 residues. CDR3 sequence: CASSLCGSKMNEQFF. The CDR3 DNA reads TGTGCCAGCAGCTTGTGTGGTAGTAAGATGAATGAGCAGTTCTTC.

This clonotype was counted a few times. The V call is TRBV2, the J call TRBJ2-5, with TRBD1 identical over 11 bases. After removal of 5 bases from V and 4 bases from J, the junction contained 3 bases not matched to a gene. CDR1 SNHLY and CDR2 FYNNEI come from the germline V gene. The CDR3 consists of 14 residues. CDR3 in amino acids: CASSQDRGRETQYF. The CDR3 DNA reads TGTGCCAGCAGTCAGGACAGGGGGCGAGAGACCCAGTACTTC.